The 22 T cell receptor beta chains listed next were all sequenced from one sample in a study of T cells in Graves' hyperthyroidism and ophthalmopathy. The source material, RNA transcripts, was used to amplify TCR beta CDR3 regions. In the first-round RT-PCR of the TCR CDR3, the HTBI primer set was used. TCRdb reanalysed the multiplex PCR reads using MiXCR and keeps one entry per CDR3 protein. Of under 350,000 distinct CDR3 sequences listed, 21% are singletons. Sequencing was carried out using blood. These TCRs come from a woman aged 50 to 65 with Graves' hyperthyroidism.

This clonotype showed up many times. The chain links TRBV7-9 to TRBJ2-5, with D maybe TRBD1 (6 bases). The CDR3 consists of 16 residues. Trimming left V 5 bases short and J 4 bases short, with 20 bases between. Germline lookup yields CDR1 SEHNR and CDR2 FQNEAQ (reference sequence). CDR3 DNA sequence: TGTGCCAGCAGCCTCATGGGGGCGGGCCCGGGAGAGACCCAGTACTTC. Amino acid sequence: CASSLMGAGPGETQYF.

This clonotype was seen at least ten times. The chain joins TRBV11-2 to TRBJ2-5; 12 bases fit TRBD2. Germline values: CDR1 SGHAT, CDR2 FQNNGV. J lost 5 bases, V lost 4 bases, and 5 bases had no gene match. This CDR3 has 15 amino acids. The CDR3 region has the DNA TGTGCCAGCAGCTCTAGCGGGGGGGCCTCGGAGACCCAGTACTTC. Translation gives CASSSSGGASETQYF.

This clonotype was picked up many times. The chain uses TRBV10-3 and TRBJ2-5, with 7 bases matching TRBD2. Germline loops: CDR1 ENHRY, CDR2 SYGVKD. V gave up 4 bases and J gave up 2 bases; unmatched junction bases: 7. The CDR3 sequence is 15 residues long. CDR3 residues: CAISVTGGGQETQYF. CDR3 DNA: TGTGCCATCAGTGTCACGGGAGGAGGGCAAGAGACCCAGTACTTC.

The sample holds a few counts of this clonotype. This may be a read error: a much more frequent sequence differs by one nucleotide. The rearrangement uses TRBV10-2 and TRBJ1-1; D is perhaps TRBD1 (5 bases). The germline V gene encodes CDR1 WSHSY and CDR2 SAAADI. The CDR3 is 15 amino acids. V lost 4 bases and J 6 bases, leaving 18 bases between the germline ends. CDR3 DNA: TGCGCCAGCAGTGCGTCCGTCCTTCGGGACGCTGAAGCTTTCTTT. This codes for CASSASVLRDAEAFF.

This clonotype showed up just a few times. The chain uses TRBV11-1 and TRBJ1-1; tentative D call: TRBD1 (5 bases). Germline V gene lookup returns CDR1 SGHAT and CDR2 FQDESV (reference sequence). Between the trimmed V and J ends, which lost 4 bases and 2 bases, there was a span of 14 bases. This CDR3 has 15 residues. The CDR3 sequence: CASSSRLTVNTEAFF. CDR3 DNA: TGTGCCAGCAGCTCCCGTTTGACAGTCAACACTGAAGCTTTCTTT.

This clonotype occurred many times. The rearrangement uses TRBV28 and TRBJ2-5, with 8 bases lining up with TRBD1. The trim removed 6 bases at V and 2 bases at J, leaving 11 bases unmatched. There are 16 residues in the CDR3. Germline V gene sequence: CDR1 MDHEN, CDR2 SYDVKM. The CDR3 loop is CASRGIGTGWQETQYF. The CDR3 DNA is TGTGCCAGCAGGGGCATAGGGACAGGTTGGCAAGAGACCCAGTACTTC.

At least ten counts were recorded for this clonotype. V is TRBV7-9 and J is TRBJ2-5, with 8 positions matching TRBD2. The junction had 9 bases not matched to a gene; V was cut back by 6 bases and J by 3 bases. Germline CDR1 SEHNR, CDR2 FQNEAQ (reference sequence). The CDR3 contains 15 residues. The CDR3 loop is CASSLRVAGKETQYF. The CDR3 DNA reads as TGTGCCAGCAGTCTTCGTGTAGCGGGGAAAGAGACCCAGTACTTC.

This clonotype was found once. The chain carries TRBV10-2 and TRBJ1-2; possible D gene TRBD1, 5 bases. V lost 3 bases and J lost 0, with 20 bases in between. From germline, CDR1 is WSHSY and CDR2 SAAADI. The CDR3 has 18 residues. DNA for the CDR3: TGCGCCAGCAGTGAAGCGCTTAGGAGACAGCTTGCTAACTATGGCTACACCTTC. Translated, it gives CASSEALRRQLANYGYTF.

This rearrangement joins TRBV2 to TRBJ2-1; D might be TRBD2 (5 bases). CDR1 and CDR2 (germline): SNHLY, FYNNEI. The CDR3 is 11 amino acids. Trimming removed 6 bases from V and 13 bases from J, with 13 bases in between. CDR3 residues: CASSSGLIQFF. The CDR3 DNA sequence: TGTGCCAGCAGCTCCGGACTCATACAGTTCTTC.

The CDR3 sequence is CASSKGGTSNQPQHF. CDR3 DNA: TGTGCCAGCAGTAAAGGGGGTACAAGCAATCAGCCCCAGCATTTT. The rearrangement links TRBV9 to TRBJ1-5, with D tentatively TRBD1 (6 bases). CDR3 size: 15 residues. V lost 5 bases, J lost 1 base, and 13 bases lay in between. In germline, CDR1 is SGDLS, CDR2 YYNGEE.

The CDR3 bases are TGTGCCAGCAGTTCCTCGACTAGCGGGAGTATAGATACGCAGTATTTT. As protein: CASSSSTSGSIDTQYF. The chain carries TRBV12-3 or TRBV12-4 and TRBJ2-3; 12 positions agree with TRBD2. V trimming: 4 bases; J trimming: 5 bases; junction bases outside the gene matches: 7. This CDR3 has 16 residues.

This clonotype was found many times. The CDR3 nucleotides read TGTGCCAGCAGGTTGGCGAATGAAAAACTGTTTTTT. Amino acids: CASRLANEKLFF. The rearrangement links TRBV2 to TRBJ1-4; D is ambiguous. Deletions cut 6 bases from V and 5 bases from J, with 7 bases between. CDR3 length equals 12 residues. CDR1 and CDR2 from the germline V gene are SNHLY and FYNNEI.

This clonotype was counted only a few times. The chain is built from TRBV18 and TRBJ2-3; maybe TRBD2 (6 bases). V was shortened by 3 bases and J by 0 bases, with 13 bases between the two germline ends. The CDR3 has 16 amino acids. From germline, CDR1 is KGHSH and CDR2 LQKENI. CDR3 nucleotides: TGTGCCAGCTCACCCCCGGGACTCCAAAGCACAGATACGCAGTATTTT. This sequence encodes CASSPPGLQSTDTQYF.

A few counts support this clonotype. V and J are TRBV25-1 and TRBJ2-7; TRBD2 agrees at 11 bases. The V and J ends lost 5 bases and 0 bases, in that order; junction bases with no gene match: 6. There are 16 residues in the CDR3. Germline-derived CDR1 and CDR2 are MGHDK and SYGVNS. The CDR3 bases are TGTGCCAGCAGTAGAAGGGGGACTAGCGGCTCCTACGAGCAGTACTTC. Residues: CASSRRGTSGSYEQYF.

The V gene is TRBV2, the J gene TRBJ2-3; D may be TRBD2 (5 bases). The CDR3 spans 19 residues. V shed 7 bases and J shed 2 bases, with 28 bases lying between them. Per germline, CDR1 SNHLY and CDR2 FYNNEI. CDR3 nucleotides: TGTGCCAGCAATGTGGGGAAGAGACCAGCGGCGACTCACACAGATACGCAGTATTTT. This encodes CASNVGKRPAATHTDTQYF.

This clonotype was detected a few times. J is TRBJ2-2 and V is TRBV7-3; D unclear. Trimming removed 5 bases from V and 9 bases from J, with 19 bases in between. The germline CDR1 and CDR2 sequences are SGHTA and FQGTGA. This CDR3 is built from 15 residues. DNA of the CDR3: TGTGCCAGCAGCCCAGGTCGGAACCCCAACCGGGAGCTGTTTTTT. This gives the protein CASSPGRNPNRELFF.

CDR3 sequence (DNA): TGTGCCAGCAGCCCCTCGTGGAGCCCCGGGGAAAAACTGTTTTTT. Amino acid sequence: CASSPSWSPGEKLFF. This chain joins TRBV7-6 and TRBJ1-4; D uncertain. Germline V gene lookup returns CDR1 SGHVS and CDR2 FNYEAQ. V lost 5 bases and J 8 bases, leaving 18 bases between the germline ends. This CDR3 has 15 residues.

This sequence joins TRBV30 and TRBJ2-3; D gene unclear. The germline V gene encodes CDR1 GTSNPN and CDR2 SVGIG (reference sequence). V lost 0 bases and J lost 3, with 4 bases in between. This CDR3 contains 12 residues. CDR3 sequence: CAWSVSTDTQYF. The CDR3 bases are TGTGCCTGGAGTGTTAGTACAGATACGCAGTATTTT.

A few counts support this clonotype. This sequence joins TRBV2 and TRBJ2-1, with TRBD2 matching 8 bases. CDR1 is SNHLY, CDR2 FYNNEI, per germline. V lost 7 bases and J lost 7; bases outside the gene matches: 9. CDR3 length: 14 amino acids. The CDR3 spells CASKLAEVGNEQFF. CDR3 bases: TGTGCCAGCAAACTAGCGGAAGTCGGGAATGAGCAGTTCTTC.

This clonotype was detected once. V gene TRBV12-3 or TRBV12-4 combines with J gene TRBJ1-2; D might be TRBD1 (5 bases). The CDR3 is made up of 13 amino acids. The V end lost 6 bases, the J end lost 4 bases, and 12 bases lay between the germline ends. The CDR3 region has the DNA TGTGCCAGCAGGGGGACCGCGAGCTATGGCTACACCTTC. As protein: CASRGTASYGYTF.

This clonotype was picked up many times. The CDR3 bases are TGTGCCTGGAGTGTAGGACTTCTGACCTACGAGCAGTACTTC. Translation: CAWSVGLLTYEQYF. The chain uses TRBV30 and TRBJ2-7; D is possibly TRBD2 (5 bases). V shed 0 bases and J shed 2 bases, with 11 bases lying between them. The CDR3 is 14 amino acids. Germline V gene sequence: CDR1 GTSNPN, CDR2 SVGIG (reference sequence).

This clonotype occurred once. One base away lies a much larger clone, so this may be a sequencing read error. The chain recombines TRBV3-1 with TRBJ2-1; 10 nucleotides line up with TRBD2. Germline V CDR1 and CDR2: LGHDT, YNNKEL (reference sequence). The CDR3 consists of 19 residues. V was clipped by 8 bases and J by 5 bases; unmatched bases: 21. The CDR3 sequence is CASGLPQRSSGGPDNEQFF. CDR3 coding DNA: TGTGCCAGCGGCCTCCCACAGAGGTCTAGCGGGGGCCCTGACAATGAGCAGTTCTTC.